Presented here are 9 T cell receptor beta chains from one specimen sequenced in a study of cytomegalovirus exposure and HLA in healthy donors. Primers included in the PCR were 60 Vbeta and 13 Jbeta primers. The table came from immunoSEQ multiplex PCR; TCRdb's copy has only in-frame clones and leaves some out. The sample has some 170,000 clones; roughly a tenth are singletons. The sequenced sample consisted of PBMCs. The receptors here all came from a woman aged 25-40 years in good health and CMV-seropositive.

This clone has a handful of counts. CDR3 amino acids: CASREDIWGPVDTEAFF. CDR3 DNA sequence: TGCGCCAGCAGGGAGGATATATGGGGGCCTGTGGACACTGAAGCTTTCTTT. V is TRBV5-1 and J is TRBJ1-1; D might be TRBD1 (6 bases). The CDR3 is 17 amino acids. Germline assignment: CDR1 SGHRS and CDR2 YFSETQ. The V end was cut by 5 bases, the J end by 3 bases, with 23 bases between.

The chain couples TRBV19 to TRBJ2-7; D may be TRBD2 (6 bases). This CDR3 comprises 11 residues. CDR1 is LNHDA, CDR2 SQIVND, per germline (reference sequence). Trimming left V 10 bases short and J 3 bases short, with 10 bases between. CDR3 nucleotide sequence: TGTGCCACGGGGGAATACTACGAGCAGTACTTC. It translates to CATGEYYEQYF. The full variable domain, with the rest looked up from reference TRBV19 and TRBJ2-7, is DGGITQSPKYLFRKEGQNVTLSCEQNLNHDAMYWYRQDPGQGLRLIYYSQIVNDFQKGDIAEGYSVSREKKESFPLTVTSAQKNPTAFYLCATGEYYEQYFGPGTRLTVT.

This clone came up a few times. The CDR3 bases are TGTGCCATCAGTGAGTCGTTGCAGGAAAATCAGCCCCAGCATTTT. Residues: CAISESLQENQPQHF. The rearrangement uses TRBV10-3 and TRBJ1-5, with D unresolved. V lost 0 bases to trimming and J lost 4 bases, with 10 bases between them. This CDR3 has 15 residues. Germline V lookup: CDR1 ENHRY, CDR2 SYGVKD.

In its sample, this clone was seen a few times. V gene TRBV29-1 combines with J gene TRBJ2-5; the D is unclear. The CDR3 consists of 14 residues. The V and J ends lost 4 bases and 5 bases respectively, with 17 bases between them. Germline V gene sequence: CDR1 SQVTM, CDR2 ANQGSEA. CDR3 DNA: TGCAGCGTTGTCTTGGGCCCCGCTGGGGAGACCCAGTACTTC. Amino acids: CSVVLGPAGETQYF.

The chain combines TRBV27 with TRBJ1-1; D is uncertain. Trimming took 4 bases from V and 4 from J, leaving 13 bases between them. The CDR3 totals 14 residues. Germline V gene data show CDR1 as MNHEY and CDR2 as SMNVEV (reference sequence). CDR3 coding DNA: TGTGCCAGCAGTTGGGGAGGGATAGGCACTGAAGCTTTCTTT. This translates into CASSWGGIGTEAFF.

There are a few counts of this clone. The CDR3 DNA reads TGTGCCAGCAGCTTGGGGTGGGCCACTAGCACAGATACGCAGTATTTT. Amino acid sequence: CASSLGWATSTDTQYF. The chain joins TRBV5-4 to TRBJ2-3; D unresolved. The V end lost 0 bases, the J end lost 0 bases, and 11 bases lay between the germline ends. CDR3 length equals 16 residues. The germline V gene encodes CDR1 SGHNT and CDR2 YYREEE (reference sequence). The complete variable domain, with remaining parts taken from reference TRBV5-4 and TRBJ2-3, reads ETGVTQSPTHLIKTRGQQVTLRCSSQSGHNTVSWYQQALGQGPQFIFQYYREEENGRGNFPPRFSGLQFPNYSSELNVNALELDDSALYLCASSLGWATSTDTQYFGPGTRLTVL.

V is TRBV5-1 and J is TRBJ1-1; 8 bases map to TRBD1. Trimming removed 2 bases from V and 1 base from J; junction bases left unmatched: 7. The germline V gene has CDR1 SGHRS and CDR2 YFSETQ. CDR3 size: 16 residues. CDR3 sequence (DNA): TGCGCCAGCAGCTTTACACAGGGGGAGGGGAACACTGAAGCTTTCTTT. It yields the protein CASSFTQGEGNTEAFF.

V and J are TRBV5-1 and TRBJ2-1, with a weak D call TRBD1 (6 bases). This CDR3 has 14 residues. Germline CDR1 and CDR2: SGHRS and YFSETQ. The V end was cut by 0 bases, the J end by 10 bases, with 14 bases between. The CDR3 region is CASSLVTGWNEQFF. For the CDR3, the DNA is TGCGCCAGCAGCTTGGTTACAGGGTGGAACGAGCAGTTCTTC. Full variable domain (rest looked up from reference TRBV5-1 and TRBJ2-1): KAGVTQTPRYLIKTRGQQVTLSCSPISGHRSVSWYQQTPGQGLQFLFEYFSETQRNKGNFPGRFSGRQFSNSRSEMNVSTLELGDSALYLCASSLVTGWNEQFFGPGTRLTVL.

This clone appeared a few times. The chain combines TRBV9 with TRBJ2-1, with D tentatively TRBD1 (6 bases). V was cut by 4 bases and J by 2 bases, with 16 bases left in between. The germline CDR1 and CDR2 sequences are SGDLS and YYNGEE. The CDR3 extends over 16 amino acids. CDR3 nucleotide sequence: TGTGCCAGCAGCCCCCCTAGGGGGTATACCTACAATGAGCAGTTCTTC. This codes for CASSPPRGYTYNEQFF. The variable domain in full, completed from reference TRBV9 and TRBJ2-1, reads DSGVTQTPKHLITATGQRVTLRCSPRSGDLSVYWYQQSLDQGLQFLIQYYNGEERAKGNILERFSAQQFPDLHSELNLSSLELGDSALYFCASSPPRGYTYNEQFFGPGTRLTVL.